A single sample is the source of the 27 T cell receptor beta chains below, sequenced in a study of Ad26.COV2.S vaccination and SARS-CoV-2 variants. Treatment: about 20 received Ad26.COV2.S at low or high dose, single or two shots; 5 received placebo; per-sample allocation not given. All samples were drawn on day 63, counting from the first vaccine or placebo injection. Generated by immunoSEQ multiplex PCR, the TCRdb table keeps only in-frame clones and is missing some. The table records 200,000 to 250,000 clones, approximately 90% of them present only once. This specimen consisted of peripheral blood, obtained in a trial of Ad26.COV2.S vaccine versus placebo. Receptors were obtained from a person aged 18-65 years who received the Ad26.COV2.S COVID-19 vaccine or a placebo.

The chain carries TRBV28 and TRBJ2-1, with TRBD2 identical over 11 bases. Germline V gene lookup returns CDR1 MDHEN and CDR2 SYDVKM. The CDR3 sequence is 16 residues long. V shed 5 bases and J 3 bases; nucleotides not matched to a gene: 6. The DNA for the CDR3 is TGTGCCAGCAGTCCCCGACTAGCGGGAAACTACAATGAGCAGTTCTTC. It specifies CASSPRLAGNYNEQFF.

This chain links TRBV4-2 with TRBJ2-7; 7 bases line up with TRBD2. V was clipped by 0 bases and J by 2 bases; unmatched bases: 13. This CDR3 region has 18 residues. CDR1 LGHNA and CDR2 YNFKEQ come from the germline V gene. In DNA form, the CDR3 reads TGTGCCAGCAGCCAAGACCGGTTACGGCGGGGGAATCCCTACGAGCAGTACTTC. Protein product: CASSQDRLRRGNPYEQYF.

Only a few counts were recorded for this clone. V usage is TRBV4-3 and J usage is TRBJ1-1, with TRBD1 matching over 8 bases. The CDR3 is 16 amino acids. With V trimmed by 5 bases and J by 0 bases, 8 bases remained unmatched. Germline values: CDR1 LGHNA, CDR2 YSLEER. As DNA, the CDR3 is TGCGCCAGCAGCTCCCAAGACAGGGGAGTGAACACTGAAGCTTTCTTT. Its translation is CASSSQDRGVNTEAFF.

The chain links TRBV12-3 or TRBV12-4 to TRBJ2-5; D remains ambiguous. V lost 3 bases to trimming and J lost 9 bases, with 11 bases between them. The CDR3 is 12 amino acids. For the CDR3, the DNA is TGTGCCAGCAGTTTTCGGAGCCTAGCCCAGTACTTC. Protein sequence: CASSFRSLAQYF.

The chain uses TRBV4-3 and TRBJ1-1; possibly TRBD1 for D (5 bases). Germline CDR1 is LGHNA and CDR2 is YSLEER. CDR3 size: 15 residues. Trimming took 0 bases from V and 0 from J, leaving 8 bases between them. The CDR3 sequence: CASSQDKGMNTEAFF. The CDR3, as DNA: TGCGCCAGCAGCCAAGATAAGGGGATGAACACTGAAGCTTTCTTT.

CDR3 region: CASSDPGQGTTNEKLFF. In nucleotides, the CDR3 is TGTGCCAGCAGTGACCCGGGACAGGGAACAACTAATGAAAAACTGTTTTTT. The chain joins TRBV28 to TRBJ1-4, with 9 nucleotides matching TRBD1. The CDR3 sequence is 17 residues long. CDR1 is MDHEN, CDR2 SYDVKM, per germline. V shed 5 bases, J shed 0 bases, and the junction held 7 bases outside the gene matches.

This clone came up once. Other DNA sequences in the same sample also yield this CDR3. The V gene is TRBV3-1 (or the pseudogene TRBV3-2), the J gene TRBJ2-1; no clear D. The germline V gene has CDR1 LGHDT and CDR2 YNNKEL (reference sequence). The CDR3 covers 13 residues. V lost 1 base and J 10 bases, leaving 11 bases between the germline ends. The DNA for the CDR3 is TGTGCCAGCAGCCAAGGGCTTCTGGGGGAGCAGTTCTTC. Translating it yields CASSQGLLGEQFF.

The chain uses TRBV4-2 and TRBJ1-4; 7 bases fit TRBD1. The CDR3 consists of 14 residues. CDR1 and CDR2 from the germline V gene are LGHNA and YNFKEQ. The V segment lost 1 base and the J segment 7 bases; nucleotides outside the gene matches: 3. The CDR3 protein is CASSQVAGGEKLFF. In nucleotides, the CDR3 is TGTGCCAGCAGCCAAGTGGCAGGGGGTGAAAAACTGTTTTTT.

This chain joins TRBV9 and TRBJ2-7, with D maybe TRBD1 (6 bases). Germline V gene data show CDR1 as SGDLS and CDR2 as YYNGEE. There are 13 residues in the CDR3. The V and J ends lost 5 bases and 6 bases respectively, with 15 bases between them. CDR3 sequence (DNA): TGTGCCAGCAGTCCCTGGGGGCAGGGCGAGCAGTACTTC. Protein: CASSPWGQGEQYF.

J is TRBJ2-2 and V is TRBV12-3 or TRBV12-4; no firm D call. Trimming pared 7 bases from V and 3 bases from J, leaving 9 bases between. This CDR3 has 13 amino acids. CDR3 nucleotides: TGTGCCAGCATGGTAAGGGACACCGGGGAGCTGTTTTTT. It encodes CASMVRDTGELFF.

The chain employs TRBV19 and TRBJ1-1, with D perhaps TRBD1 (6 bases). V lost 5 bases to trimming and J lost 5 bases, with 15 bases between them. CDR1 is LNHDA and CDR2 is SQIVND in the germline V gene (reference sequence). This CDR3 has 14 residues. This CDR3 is CASSPMTGGTEAFF. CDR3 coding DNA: TGTGCCAGTAGTCCGATGACAGGAGGAACTGAAGCTTTCTTT.

The CDR3, as DNA: TGTGCCAGCAGCCCGAAGGGCCCTATCTCCTACGAGCAGTACTTC. Protein product: CASSPKGPISYEQYF. The chain is built from TRBV28 and TRBJ2-7; D is unresolved. This CDR3 region has 15 residues. V lost 6 bases to trimming and J lost 0 bases, with 15 bases between them. Germline loops: CDR1 MDHEN, CDR2 SYDVKM.

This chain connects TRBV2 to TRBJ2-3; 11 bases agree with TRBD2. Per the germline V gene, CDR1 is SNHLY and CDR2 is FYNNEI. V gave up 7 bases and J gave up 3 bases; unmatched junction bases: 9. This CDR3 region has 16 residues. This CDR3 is CASNPRASGRTDTQYF. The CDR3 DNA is TGTGCCAGCAACCCCAGGGCTAGCGGGAGGACAGATACGCAGTATTTT.

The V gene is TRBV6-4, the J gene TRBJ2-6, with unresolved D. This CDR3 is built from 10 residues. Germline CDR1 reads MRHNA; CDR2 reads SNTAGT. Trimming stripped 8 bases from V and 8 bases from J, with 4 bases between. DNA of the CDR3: TGTGCCAGCGGAACCAACGTCCTGACTTTC. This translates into CASGTNVLTF.

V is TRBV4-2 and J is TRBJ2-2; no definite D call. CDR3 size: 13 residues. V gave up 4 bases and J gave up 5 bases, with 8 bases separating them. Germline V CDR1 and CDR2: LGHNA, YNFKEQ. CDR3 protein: CASSLLGTGELFF. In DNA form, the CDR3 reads TGTGCCAGCAGCCTCCTCGGAACCGGGGAGCTGTTTTTT.

The CDR3 nucleotides read TGTGCCAGCAGTTTAATCCCACAGAACACCGGGGAGCTGTTTTTT. Translating gives CASSLIPQNTGELFF. The V gene is TRBV28, the J gene TRBJ2-2; D gene uncertain. The CDR3 is made up of 15 amino acids. V dropped 2 bases and J dropped 1 base, with 8 bases sitting between them. Germline V gives CDR1 MDHEN, CDR2 SYDVKM.

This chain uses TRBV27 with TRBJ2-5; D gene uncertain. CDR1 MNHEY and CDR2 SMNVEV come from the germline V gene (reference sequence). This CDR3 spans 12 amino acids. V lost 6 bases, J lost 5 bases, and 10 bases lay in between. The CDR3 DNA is TGTGCCAGCAGCATGTCAGAGGAGACCCAGTACTTC. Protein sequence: CASSMSEETQYF.

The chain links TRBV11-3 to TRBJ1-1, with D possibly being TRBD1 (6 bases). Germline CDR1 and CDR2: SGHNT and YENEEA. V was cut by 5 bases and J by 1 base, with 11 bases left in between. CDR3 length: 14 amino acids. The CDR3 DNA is TGTGCCAGCAGCGCTCAGGGGACGAACACTGAAGCTTTCTTT. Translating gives CASSAQGTNTEAFF.

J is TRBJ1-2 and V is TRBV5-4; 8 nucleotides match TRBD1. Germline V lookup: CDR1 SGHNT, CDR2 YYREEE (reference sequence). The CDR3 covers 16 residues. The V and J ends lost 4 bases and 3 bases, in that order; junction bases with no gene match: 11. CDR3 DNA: TGTGCCAGCAGCCCTAAGACAGGGGAAGGTCACTATGGCTACACCTTC. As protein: CASSPKTGEGHYGYTF.

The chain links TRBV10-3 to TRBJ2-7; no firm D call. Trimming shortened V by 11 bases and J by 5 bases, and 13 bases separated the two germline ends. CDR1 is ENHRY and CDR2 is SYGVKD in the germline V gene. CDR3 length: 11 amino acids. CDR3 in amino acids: CAAQTDNEQYF. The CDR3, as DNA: TGTGCCGCACAGACGGATAACGAGCAGTACTTC.

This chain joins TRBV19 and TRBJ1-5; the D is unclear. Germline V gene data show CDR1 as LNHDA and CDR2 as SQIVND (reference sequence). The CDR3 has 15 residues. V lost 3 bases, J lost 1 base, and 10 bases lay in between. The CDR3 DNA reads TGTGCCAGTAGTATGGGAGGGAAAAGCAATCAGCCCCAGCATTTT. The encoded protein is CASSMGGKSNQPQHF.

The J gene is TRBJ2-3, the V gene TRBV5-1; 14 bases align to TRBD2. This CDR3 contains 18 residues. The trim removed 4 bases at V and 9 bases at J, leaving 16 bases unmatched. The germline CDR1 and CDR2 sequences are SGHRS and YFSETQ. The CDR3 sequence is CASSLGTSGGHAIFTQYF. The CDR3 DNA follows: TGCGCCAGCAGCCTCGGGACTAGCGGGGGCCACGCAATATTCACGCAGTATTTT.

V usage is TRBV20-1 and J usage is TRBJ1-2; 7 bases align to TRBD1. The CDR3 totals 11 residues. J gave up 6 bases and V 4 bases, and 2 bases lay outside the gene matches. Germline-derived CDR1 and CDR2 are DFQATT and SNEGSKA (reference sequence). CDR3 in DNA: TGCAGTGCTACCAGGGGGAATGGCTACACCTTC. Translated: CSATRGNGYTF.

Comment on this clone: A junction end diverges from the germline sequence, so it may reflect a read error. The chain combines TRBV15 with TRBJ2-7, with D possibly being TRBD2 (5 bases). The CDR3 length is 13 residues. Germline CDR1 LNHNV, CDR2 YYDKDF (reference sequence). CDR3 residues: CATSRDRAAYSSF. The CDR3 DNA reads TGTGCCACCAGCAGAGATAGAGCGGCCTACTCCTCCTTC.

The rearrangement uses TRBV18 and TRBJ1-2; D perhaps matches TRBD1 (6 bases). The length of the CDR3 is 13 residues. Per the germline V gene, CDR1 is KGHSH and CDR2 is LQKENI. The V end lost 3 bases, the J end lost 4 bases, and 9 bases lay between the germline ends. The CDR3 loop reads CASSPPGAYGYTF. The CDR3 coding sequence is TGTGCCAGCTCACCCCCAGGGGCCTATGGCTACACCTTC.

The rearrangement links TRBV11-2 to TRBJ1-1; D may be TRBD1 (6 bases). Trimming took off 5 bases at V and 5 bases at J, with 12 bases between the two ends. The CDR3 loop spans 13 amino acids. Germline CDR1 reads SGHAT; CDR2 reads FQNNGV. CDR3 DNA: TGTGCCAGCAGCCCGGACAGAGGGACTGAAGCTTTCTTT. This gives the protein CASSPDRGTEAFF.

CDR3 in DNA: TGCGCCAGCAGCCCCTTCGGGGATGATGGCTACACCTTC. Protein product: CASSPFGDDGYTF. This chain connects TRBV4-1 to TRBJ1-2, with D unresolved. The germline V and J ends were trimmed by 4 bases and 6 bases, with 12 bases remaining between them. From germline, CDR1 is MGHRA and CDR2 YSYEKL. CDR3 size: 13 residues.